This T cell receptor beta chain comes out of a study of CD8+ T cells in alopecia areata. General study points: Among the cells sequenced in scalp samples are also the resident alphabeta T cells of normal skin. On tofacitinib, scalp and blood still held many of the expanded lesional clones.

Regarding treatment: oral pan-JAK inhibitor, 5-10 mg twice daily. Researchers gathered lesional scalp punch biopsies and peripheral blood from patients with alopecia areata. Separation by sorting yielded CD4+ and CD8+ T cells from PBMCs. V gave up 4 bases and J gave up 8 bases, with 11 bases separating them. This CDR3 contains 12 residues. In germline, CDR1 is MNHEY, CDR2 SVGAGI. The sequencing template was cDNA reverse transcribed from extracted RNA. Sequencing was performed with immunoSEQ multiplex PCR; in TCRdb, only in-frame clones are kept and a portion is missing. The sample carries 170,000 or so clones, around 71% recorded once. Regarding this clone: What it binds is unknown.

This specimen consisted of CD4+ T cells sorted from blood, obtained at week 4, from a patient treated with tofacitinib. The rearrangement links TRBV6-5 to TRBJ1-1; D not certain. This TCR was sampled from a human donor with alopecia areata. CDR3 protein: CASSSRTGEAFF. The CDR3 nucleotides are TGTGCCAGCAGTTCCCGTACTGGGGAAGCTTTCTTT.